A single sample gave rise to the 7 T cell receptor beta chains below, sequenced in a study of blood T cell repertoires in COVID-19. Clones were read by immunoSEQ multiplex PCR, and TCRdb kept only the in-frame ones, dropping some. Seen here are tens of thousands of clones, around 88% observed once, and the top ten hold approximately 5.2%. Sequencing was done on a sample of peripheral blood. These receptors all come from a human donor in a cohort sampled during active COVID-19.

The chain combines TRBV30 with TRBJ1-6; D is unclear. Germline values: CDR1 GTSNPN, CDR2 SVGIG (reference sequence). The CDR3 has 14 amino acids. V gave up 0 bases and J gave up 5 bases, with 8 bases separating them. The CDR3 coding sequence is TGTGCCTGGAGTGTACGCCGAGATAATTCACCCCTCCACTTT. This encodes CAWSVRRDNSPLHF.

CDR3 in DNA: TGTGCCAGCAGCCCCAAAGGGGGAGCTCGAACCTACGAGCAGTACTTC. Translating it yields CASSPKGGARTYEQYF. The gene calls are TRBV27 and TRBJ2-7, with a possible D match to TRBD1 (6 bases). V was clipped by 6 bases and J by 2 bases, with 20 bases between them. Germline lookup yields CDR1 MNHEY and CDR2 SMNVEV (reference sequence). This CDR3 region has 16 residues.

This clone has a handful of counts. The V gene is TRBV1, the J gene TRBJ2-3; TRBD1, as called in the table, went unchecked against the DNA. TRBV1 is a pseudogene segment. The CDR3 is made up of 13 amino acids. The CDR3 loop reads CTSSPLKGYTQYF. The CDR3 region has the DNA TGCACCAGCAGCCCCCTCAAGGGGTACACGCAGTATTTT.

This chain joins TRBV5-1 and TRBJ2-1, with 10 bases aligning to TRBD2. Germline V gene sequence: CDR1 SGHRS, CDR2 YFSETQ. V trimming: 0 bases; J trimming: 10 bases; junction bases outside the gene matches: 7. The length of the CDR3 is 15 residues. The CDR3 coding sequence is TGCGCCAGCAGCTTGGGAAGCGGGGGGGCCGACGAGCAGTTCTTC. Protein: CASSLGSGGADEQFF. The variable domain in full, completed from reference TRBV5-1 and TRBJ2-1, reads KAGVTQTPRYLIKTRGQQVTLSCSPISGHRSVSWYQQTPGQGLQFLFEYFSETQRNKGNFPGRFSGRQFSNSRSEMNVSTLELGDSALYLCASSLGSGGADEQFFGPGTRLTVL.

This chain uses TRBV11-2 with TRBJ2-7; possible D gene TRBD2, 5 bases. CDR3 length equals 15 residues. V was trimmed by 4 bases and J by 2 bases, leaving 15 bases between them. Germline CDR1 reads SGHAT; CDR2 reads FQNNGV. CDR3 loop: CASSSRRDLPYEQYF. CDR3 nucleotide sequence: TGTGCCAGCAGCTCCCGTCGGGATTTACCCTACGAGCAGTACTTC.

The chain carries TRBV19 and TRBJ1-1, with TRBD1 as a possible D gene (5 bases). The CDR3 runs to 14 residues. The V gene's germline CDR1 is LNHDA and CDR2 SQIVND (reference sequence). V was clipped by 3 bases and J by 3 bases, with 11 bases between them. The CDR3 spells CASSIRRGDTEAFF. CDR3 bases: TGTGCCAGTAGTATCAGGCGGGGGGACACTGAAGCTTTCTTT.

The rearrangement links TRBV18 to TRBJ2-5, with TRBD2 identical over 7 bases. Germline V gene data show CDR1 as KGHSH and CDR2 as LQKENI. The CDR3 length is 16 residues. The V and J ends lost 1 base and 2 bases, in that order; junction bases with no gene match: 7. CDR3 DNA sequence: TGTGCCAGCTCACCACTTGGCCTAGCGGTTCAAGAGACCCAGTACTTC. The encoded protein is CASSPLGLAVQETQYF.